The table lists the clone carrying this TCR beta chain with a count of one. These data are taken from a study of blood T cell repertoires in COVID-19. TCRdb's copy holds only in-frame clones and misses some; the assay was immunoSEQ multiplex PCR. The sample gives about 260,000 clones, roughly 88% of which show up once; around 0.67% is in the top ten. Germline V gives CDR1 LNHDA, CDR2 SQIVND (reference sequence). This CDR3 region has 18 residues. V lost 7 bases, J lost 7 bases, and 22 bases stayed unmatched. V usage is TRBV19 and J usage is TRBJ2-7; 10 nucleotides align to TRBD2. The clonotype was recovered from a human donor in a cohort sampled during active COVID-19. The sample was peripheral blood. The CDR3 region has the DNA TGTGCCAGTAAAAAGGATGGTTCGGCTAGCGGGAGTTTTGAGGAGCAGTACTTC. Its translation is CASKKDGSASGSFEEQYF. The complete variable domain, with remaining parts taken from reference TRBV19 and TRBJ2-7, reads DGGITQSPKYLFRKEGQNVTLSCEQNLNHDAMYWYRQDPGQGLRLIYYSQIVNDFQKGDIAEGYSVSREKKESFPLTVTSAQKNPTAFYLCASKKDGSASGSFEEQYFGPGTRLTVT.